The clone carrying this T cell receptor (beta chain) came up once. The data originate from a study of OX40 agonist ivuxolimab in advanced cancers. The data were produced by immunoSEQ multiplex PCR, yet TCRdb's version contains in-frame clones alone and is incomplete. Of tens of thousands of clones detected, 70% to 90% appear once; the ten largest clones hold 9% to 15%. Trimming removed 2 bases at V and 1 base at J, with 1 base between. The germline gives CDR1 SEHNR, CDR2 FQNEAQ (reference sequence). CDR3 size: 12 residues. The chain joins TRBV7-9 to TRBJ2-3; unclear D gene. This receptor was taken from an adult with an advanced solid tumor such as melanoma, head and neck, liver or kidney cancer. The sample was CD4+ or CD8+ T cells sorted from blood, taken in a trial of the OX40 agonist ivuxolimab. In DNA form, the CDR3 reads TGTGCCAGCAGCTTACGCACAGATACGCAGTATTTT. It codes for CASSLRTDTQYF.